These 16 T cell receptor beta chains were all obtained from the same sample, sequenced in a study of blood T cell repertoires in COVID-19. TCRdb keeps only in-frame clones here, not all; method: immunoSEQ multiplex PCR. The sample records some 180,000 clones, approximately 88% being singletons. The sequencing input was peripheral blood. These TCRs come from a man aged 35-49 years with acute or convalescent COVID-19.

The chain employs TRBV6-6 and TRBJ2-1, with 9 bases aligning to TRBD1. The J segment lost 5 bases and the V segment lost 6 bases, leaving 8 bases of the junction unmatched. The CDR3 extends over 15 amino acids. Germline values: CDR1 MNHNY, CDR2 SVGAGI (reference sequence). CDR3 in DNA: TGTGCCAGCAGCCCCCCCGGGACAGGGCACAATGAGCAGTTCTTC. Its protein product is CASSPPGTGHNEQFF.

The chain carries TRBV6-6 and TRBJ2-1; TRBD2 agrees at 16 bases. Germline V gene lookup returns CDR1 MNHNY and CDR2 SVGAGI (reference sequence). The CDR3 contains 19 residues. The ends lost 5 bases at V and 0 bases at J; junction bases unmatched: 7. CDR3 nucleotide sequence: TGTGCCAGCAGTCGATCCGGGACTAGCGGGGGGGTCTCCTACAATGAGCAGTTCTTC. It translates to CASSRSGTSGGVSYNEQFF.

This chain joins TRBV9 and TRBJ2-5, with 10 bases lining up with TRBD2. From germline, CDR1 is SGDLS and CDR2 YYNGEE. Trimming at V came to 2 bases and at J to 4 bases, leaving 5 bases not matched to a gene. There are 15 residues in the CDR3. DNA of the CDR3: TGTGCCAGCAGCGTCAGCGGGGGGGCTCTAGAGACCCAGTACTTC. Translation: CASSVSGGALETQYF.

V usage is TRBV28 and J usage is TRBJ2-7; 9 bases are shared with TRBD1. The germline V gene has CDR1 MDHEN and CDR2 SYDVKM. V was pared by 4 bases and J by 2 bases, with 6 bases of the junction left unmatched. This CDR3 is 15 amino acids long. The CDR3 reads CASSSPGQGPYEQYF. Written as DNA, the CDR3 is TGTGCCAGCAGTTCGCCGGGACAGGGACCCTACGAGCAGTACTTC.

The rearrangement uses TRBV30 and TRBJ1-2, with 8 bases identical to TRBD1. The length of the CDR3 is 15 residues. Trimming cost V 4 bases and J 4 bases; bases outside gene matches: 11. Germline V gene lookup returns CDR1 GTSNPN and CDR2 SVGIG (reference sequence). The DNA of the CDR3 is TGTGCCTGGATTCAGGACAGGGTGACTCGCTATGGCTACACCTTC. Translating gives CAWIQDRVTRYGYTF.

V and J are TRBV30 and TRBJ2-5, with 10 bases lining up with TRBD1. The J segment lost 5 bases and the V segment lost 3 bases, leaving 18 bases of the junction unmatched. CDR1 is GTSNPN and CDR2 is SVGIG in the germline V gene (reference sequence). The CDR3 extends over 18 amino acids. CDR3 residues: CAWRKLTGGLITGETQYF. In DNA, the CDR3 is TGTGCCTGGAGAAAATTGACAGGGGGCTTGATTACAGGGGAGACCCAGTACTTC.

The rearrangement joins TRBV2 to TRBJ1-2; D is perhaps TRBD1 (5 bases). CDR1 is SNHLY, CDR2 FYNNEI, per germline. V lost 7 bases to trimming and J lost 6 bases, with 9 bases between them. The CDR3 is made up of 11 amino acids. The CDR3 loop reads CASTSGNGYTF. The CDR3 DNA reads TGTGCCAGCACGTCAGGGAATGGCTACACCTTC.

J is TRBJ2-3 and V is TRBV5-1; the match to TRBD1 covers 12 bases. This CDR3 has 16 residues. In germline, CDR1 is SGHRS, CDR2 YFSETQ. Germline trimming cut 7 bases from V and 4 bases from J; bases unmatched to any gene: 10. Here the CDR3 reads CASLPPGTGGADTQYF. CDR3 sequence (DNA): TGCGCCAGCCTCCCCCCCGGGACAGGGGGCGCAGATACGCAGTATTTT.

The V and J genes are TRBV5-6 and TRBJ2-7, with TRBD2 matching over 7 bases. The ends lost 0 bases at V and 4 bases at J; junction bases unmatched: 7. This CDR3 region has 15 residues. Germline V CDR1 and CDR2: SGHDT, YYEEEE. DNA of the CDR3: TGTGCCAGCAGCTTGGGCCGGTTGCGGGGGTACGAGCAGTACTTC. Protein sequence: CASSLGRLRGYEQYF.

Here the CDR3 reads CASSASRTSGGDTQYF. The CDR3 nucleotides read TGTGCCAGCAGCGCCTCTCGGACTAGCGGGGGAGATACGCAGTATTTT. The chain joins TRBV9 to TRBJ2-3; 13 nucleotides agree with TRBD2. The ends lost 3 bases at V and 5 bases at J; junction bases unmatched: 6. This CDR3 region has 16 residues. The V gene's germline CDR1 is SGDLS and CDR2 YYNGEE.

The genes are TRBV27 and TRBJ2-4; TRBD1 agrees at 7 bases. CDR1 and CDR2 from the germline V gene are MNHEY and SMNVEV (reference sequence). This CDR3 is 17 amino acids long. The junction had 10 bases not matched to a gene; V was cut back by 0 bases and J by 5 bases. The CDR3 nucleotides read TGTGCCAGCAGTTTATCCGGACAGGTTGGGACCCAAAACATTCAGTACTTC. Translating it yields CASSLSGQVGTQNIQYF.

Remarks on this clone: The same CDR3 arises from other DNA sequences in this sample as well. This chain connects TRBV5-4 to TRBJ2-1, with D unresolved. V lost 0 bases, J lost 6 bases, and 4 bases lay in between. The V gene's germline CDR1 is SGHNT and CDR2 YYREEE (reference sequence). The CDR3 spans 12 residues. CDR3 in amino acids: CASSLDSNEQFF. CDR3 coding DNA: TGTGCCAGCAGCTTGGATAGCAATGAGCAGTTCTTC.

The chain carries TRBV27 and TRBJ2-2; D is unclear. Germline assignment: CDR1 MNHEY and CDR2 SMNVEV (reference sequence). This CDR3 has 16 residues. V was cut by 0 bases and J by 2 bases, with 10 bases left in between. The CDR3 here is CASSLSNNQNTGELFF. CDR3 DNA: TGTGCCAGCAGTTTATCGAACAACCAAAACACCGGGGAGCTGTTTTTT.

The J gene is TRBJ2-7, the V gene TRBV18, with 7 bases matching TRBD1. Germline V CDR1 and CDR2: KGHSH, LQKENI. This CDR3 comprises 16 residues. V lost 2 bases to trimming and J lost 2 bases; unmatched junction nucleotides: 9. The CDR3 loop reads CASSPSFGTGAYEQYF. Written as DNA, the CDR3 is TGTGCCAGCTCACCAAGCTTTGGAACAGGGGCCTACGAGCAGTACTTC.

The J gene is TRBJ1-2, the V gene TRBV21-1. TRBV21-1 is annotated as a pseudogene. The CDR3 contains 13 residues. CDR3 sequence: CASSKVGSYGYTF. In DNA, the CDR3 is TGTGCCAGCAGCAAAGTGGGGAGCTATGGCTACACCTTC.

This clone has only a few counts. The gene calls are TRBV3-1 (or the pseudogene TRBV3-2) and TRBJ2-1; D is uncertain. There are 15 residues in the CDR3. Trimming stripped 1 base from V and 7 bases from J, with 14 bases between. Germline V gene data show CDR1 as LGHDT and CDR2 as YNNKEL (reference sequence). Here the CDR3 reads CASSQVTIIRNEQFF. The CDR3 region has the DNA TGTGCCAGCAGCCAAGTCACCATTATTAGAAATGAGCAGTTCTTC.